This T cell receptor (beta chain) was sequenced for a study of siplizumab effects on memory and regulatory T cells. Roughly 95,000 TCR templates per sample were assayed. This table comes from immunoSEQ multiplex PCR, and its TCRdb copy is limited to in-frame clones, with some not included. The table includes tens of thousands of clones, just over 95% detected once. Unstimulated naive, memory, effector memory and TEMRA subsets underwent sequencing in a few donor pairs. About this clone: Its antigen remains unidentified.

Study-wide results and limits: Relative to controls at around 25%, mappable alloreactive CD4+ clones exhibited a mean Treg-derived proportion of around 69% with siplizumab. The naive T cell population seemed more diverse than memory cells and seemed a major contributor to the alloresponse.

The source is a human donor in good health. Sequencing input: naive CD8+ T cells sorted from blood.

CDR3 amino acids: CASSSWGTGGNEQFF. The CDR3 DNA reads as TGCGCCAGCAGCTCATGGGGGACAGGGGGCAATGAGCAGTTCTTC. The V and J genes are TRBV5-1 and TRBJ2-1; 11 nucleotides agree with TRBD1. The V gene end was trimmed by 3 bases and the J gene end by 6 bases; junction bases not matched to a gene: 5. This CDR3 has 15 amino acids. From germline, CDR1 is SGHRS and CDR2 YFSETQ.